This T cell receptor beta chain was documented in a study of cytomegalovirus exposure and HLA in healthy donors. Study results and caveats: An analysis that was carried out later associated 17,000 or so TCR beta sequences with HLA alleles at 0.05 false discovery rate. Highly shared variants forming one cluster were likely a sequencing artifact. Data from an earlier analysis indicated that most TCR beta V segments were productive either about 87% or about 30% of the time. With later analysis, a missense DCLRE1C variant became linked to TCR beta V- and J-gene trimming.

Of note for this clone: Its antigen is as yet unknown.

The CDR3 runs to 15 residues. Looked up from germline, CDR1 is SGDLS and CDR2 is YYNGEE. Losses at the gene ends were 0 bases for V and 10 bases for J; bases not matched to a gene: 5. The PCR was carried out with 60 Vbeta primers and 13 Jbeta primers. Some clones are missing from TCRdb's copy, which holds only in-frame ones; the method was immunoSEQ multiplex PCR. The sample yields about 130,000 clones, 85% seen once. The TCR was taken from a woman in her 30s in good health and CMV-seropositive. The sequencing sample was made of PBMCs. The V and J genes are TRBV9 and TRBJ2-5; 14 bases agree with TRBD2. CDR3 in DNA: TGTGCCAGCAGCGTAGGGGGACTAGCGGGAGAAATCCAGTACTTC. Protein product: CASSVGGLAGEIQYF.